This passage covers 5 T cell receptor beta chains from one sample sequenced in a study of T cells in Graves' hyperthyroidism and ophthalmopathy. Researchers took RNA transcripts and amplified the TCR beta CDR3 regions from them. The HTBI primer set was used in a first-round RT-PCR of the TCR CDR3. TCRdb passed the multiplex PCR reads through MiXCR, listing each CDR3 protein once. The sample holds under 350,000 distinct CDR3 sequences; 15% to 20% are singletons and the top ten take roughly 53%. Sequencing used blood. Receptors originate from a woman between 55 and 75 years old with Graves' ophthalmopathy.

This clonotype has ten or more counts. This sequence joins TRBV6-5 and TRBJ2-3, with a weak D call TRBD1 (6 bases). Germline V gene lookup returns CDR1 MNHEY and CDR2 SVGAGI. The CDR3 sequence is 17 residues long. V was cut by 0 bases and J by 2 bases, with 15 bases left in between. The chain's CDR3 is CASSYSSWYRDTDTQYF. The CDR3 coding sequence is TGTGCCAGCAGTTACTCGAGCTGGTACAGGGACACAGATACGCAGTATTTT.

This clonotype occurred many times. The chain employs TRBV12-5 and TRBJ1-1; D possibly corresponds to TRBD1 (5 bases). Germline loops: CDR1 LGHNT, CDR2 FRNRAP. The V end lost 3 bases, the J end lost 4 bases, and 12 bases lay between the germline ends. The CDR3 contains 14 residues. This CDR3 is CASGLGQLGTEAFF. The CDR3 bases are TGTGCTAGTGGTTTAGGACAACTGGGCACTGAAGCTTTCTTT.

This clonotype was seen at least ten times. The CDR3 sequence is CASSLEGGTQYF. CDR3 in DNA: TGTGCCAGCAGCTTAGAGGGGGGGACCCAGTACTTC. V usage is TRBV7-2 and J usage is TRBJ2-5, with D tentatively TRBD1 or TRBD2 (6 bases each). The CDR3 has 12 amino acids. CDR1 and CDR2 from the germline V gene are SGHTA and FQGNSA. Trimming left V 1 base short and J 7 bases short, with 7 bases between.

In this sample, this clonotype turned up a few times. The chain recombines TRBV12-3 or TRBV12-4 with TRBJ2-1; either TRBD1 or TRBD2 may fit D (6 bases each). CDR3 length equals 15 residues. Trimming stripped 2 bases from V and 6 bases from J, with 14 bases between. CDR3 region: CASSLSSRGGNEQFF. In DNA form, the CDR3 reads TGTGCCAGCAGTTTATCGTCCAGGGGAGGCAATGAGCAGTTCTTC.

At least ten counts were recorded for this clonotype. V usage is TRBV5-5 and J usage is TRBJ2-5; possibly TRBD1 for D (5 bases). Germline V lookup: CDR1 SGHKS, CDR2 YYEKEE (reference sequence). V dropped 5 bases and J dropped 3 bases, with 14 bases sitting between them. This CDR3 is 14 amino acids long. CDR3 coding DNA: TGTGCCAGCAGGCACACAGGAACCAAAGAGACCCAGTACTTC. Residues: CASRHTGTKETQYF.